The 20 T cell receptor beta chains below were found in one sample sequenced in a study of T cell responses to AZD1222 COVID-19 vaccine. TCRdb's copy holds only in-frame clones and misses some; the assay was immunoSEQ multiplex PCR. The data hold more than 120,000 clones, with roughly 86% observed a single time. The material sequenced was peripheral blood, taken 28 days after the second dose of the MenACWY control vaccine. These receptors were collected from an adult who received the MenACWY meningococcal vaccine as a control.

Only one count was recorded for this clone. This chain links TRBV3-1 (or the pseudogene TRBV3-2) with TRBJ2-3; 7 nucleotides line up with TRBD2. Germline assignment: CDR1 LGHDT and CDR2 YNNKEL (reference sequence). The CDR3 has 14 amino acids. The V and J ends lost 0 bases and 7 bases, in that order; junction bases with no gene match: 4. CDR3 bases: TGTGCCAGCAGCCAAGAACTAGCGACCTATACGCAGTATTTT. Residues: CASSQELATYTQYF.

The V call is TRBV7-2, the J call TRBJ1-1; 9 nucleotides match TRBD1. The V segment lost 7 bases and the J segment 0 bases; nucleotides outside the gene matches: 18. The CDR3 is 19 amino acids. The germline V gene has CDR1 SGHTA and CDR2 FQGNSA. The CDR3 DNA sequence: TGTGCCAGCATCCGCCGATTGGACAGGGGCGAGATTATGAACACTGAAGCTTTCTTT. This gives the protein CASIRRLDRGEIMNTEAFF.

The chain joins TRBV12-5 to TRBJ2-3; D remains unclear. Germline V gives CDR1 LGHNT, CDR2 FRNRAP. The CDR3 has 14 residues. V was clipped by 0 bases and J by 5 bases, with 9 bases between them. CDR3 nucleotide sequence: TGTGCTAGTGGTTTGGTACACCACGGAGATACGCAGTATTTT. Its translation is CASGLVHHGDTQYF.

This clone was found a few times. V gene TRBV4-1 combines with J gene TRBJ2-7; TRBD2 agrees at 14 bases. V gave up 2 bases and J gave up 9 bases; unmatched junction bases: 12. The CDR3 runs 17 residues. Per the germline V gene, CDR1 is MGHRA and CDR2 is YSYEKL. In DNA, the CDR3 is TGCGCCAGCAGCCAAACTCTCGTGGGACTAGCGGGAGAACTGCAGTACTTC. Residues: CASSQTLVGLAGELQYF.

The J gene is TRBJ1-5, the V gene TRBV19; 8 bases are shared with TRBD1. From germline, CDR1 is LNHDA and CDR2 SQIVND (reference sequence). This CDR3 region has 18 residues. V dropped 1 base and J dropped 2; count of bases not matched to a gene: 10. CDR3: CASSIVSGGASGNQPQHF. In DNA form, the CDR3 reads TGTGCCAGTAGTATAGTTTCAGGGGGCGCGTCCGGCAATCAGCCCCAGCATTTT.

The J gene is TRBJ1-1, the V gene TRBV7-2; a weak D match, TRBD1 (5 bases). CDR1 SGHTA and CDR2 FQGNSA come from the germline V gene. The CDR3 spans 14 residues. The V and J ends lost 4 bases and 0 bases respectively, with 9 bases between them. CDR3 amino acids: CASSSQVMNTEAFF. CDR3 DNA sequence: TGTGCCAGCAGCTCACAGGTTATGAACACTGAAGCTTTCTTT.

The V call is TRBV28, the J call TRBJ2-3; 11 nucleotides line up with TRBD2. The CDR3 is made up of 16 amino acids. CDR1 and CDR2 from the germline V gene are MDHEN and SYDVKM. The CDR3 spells CASSGSSSGRRDTQYF. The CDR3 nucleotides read TGTGCTTCCTCGGGCTCCTCTAGCGGGAGGAGAGATACGCAGTATTTT.

CDR3 in DNA: TGTGCCAGCTCACCGACTGGGACAGGGGGAGTGGGCGAGCAGTACTTC. Protein: CASSPTGTGGVGEQYF. The chain carries TRBV18 and TRBJ2-7; 11 bases match TRBD1. The CDR3 length is 16 residues. Germline CDR1 is KGHSH and CDR2 is LQKENI. J was trimmed by 6 bases and V by 3 bases; bases with no gene match: 10.

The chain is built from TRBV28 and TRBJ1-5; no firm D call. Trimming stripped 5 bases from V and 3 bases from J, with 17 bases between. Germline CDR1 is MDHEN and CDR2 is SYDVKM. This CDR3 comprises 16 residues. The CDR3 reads CASSDPFGQANQPQHF. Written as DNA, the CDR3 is TGTGCCAGCAGTGACCCTTTTGGGCAGGCCAATCAGCCCCAGCATTTT.

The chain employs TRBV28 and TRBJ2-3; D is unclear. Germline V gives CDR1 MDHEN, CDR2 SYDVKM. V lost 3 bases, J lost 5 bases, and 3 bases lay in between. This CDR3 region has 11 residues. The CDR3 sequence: CASSFVDTQYF. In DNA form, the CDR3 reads TGTGCCAGCAGTTTTGTAGATACGCAGTATTTT.

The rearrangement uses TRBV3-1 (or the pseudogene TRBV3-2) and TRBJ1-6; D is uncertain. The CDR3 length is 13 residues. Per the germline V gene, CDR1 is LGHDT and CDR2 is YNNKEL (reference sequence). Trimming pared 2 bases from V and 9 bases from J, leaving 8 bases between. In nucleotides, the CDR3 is TGTGCCAGCAGCCAAAAGGGAGGTTCACCCCTCCACTTT. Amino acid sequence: CASSQKGGSPLHF.

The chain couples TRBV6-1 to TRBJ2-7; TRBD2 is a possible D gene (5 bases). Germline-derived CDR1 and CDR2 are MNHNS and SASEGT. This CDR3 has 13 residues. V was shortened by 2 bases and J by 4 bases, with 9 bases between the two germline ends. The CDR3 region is CASSEISGYEQYF. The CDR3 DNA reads TGTGCCAGCAGTGAAATCTCGGGGTACGAGCAGTACTTC.

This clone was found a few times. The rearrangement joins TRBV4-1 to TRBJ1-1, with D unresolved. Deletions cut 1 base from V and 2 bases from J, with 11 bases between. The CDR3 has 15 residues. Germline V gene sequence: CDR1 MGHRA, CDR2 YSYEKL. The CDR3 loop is CASSQVGTTNTEAFF. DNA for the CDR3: TGCGCCAGCAGCCAAGTAGGTACCACCAACACTGAAGCTTTCTTT.

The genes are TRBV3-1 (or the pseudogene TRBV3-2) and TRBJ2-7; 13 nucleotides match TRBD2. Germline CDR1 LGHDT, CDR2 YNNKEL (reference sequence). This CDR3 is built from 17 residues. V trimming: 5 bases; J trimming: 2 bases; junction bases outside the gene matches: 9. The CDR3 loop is CASSKGLAGPVTYEQYF. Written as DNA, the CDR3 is TGTGCCAGCAGCAAGGGACTAGCGGGACCAGTCACCTACGAGCAGTACTTC.

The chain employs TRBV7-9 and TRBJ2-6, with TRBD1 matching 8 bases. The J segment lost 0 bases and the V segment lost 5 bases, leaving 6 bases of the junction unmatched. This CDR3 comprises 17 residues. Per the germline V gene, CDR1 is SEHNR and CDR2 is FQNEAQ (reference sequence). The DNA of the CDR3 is TGTGCCAGCAGCCCTGACAGGGGCTACTCTGGGGCCAACGTCCTGACTTTC. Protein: CASSPDRGYSGANVLTF.

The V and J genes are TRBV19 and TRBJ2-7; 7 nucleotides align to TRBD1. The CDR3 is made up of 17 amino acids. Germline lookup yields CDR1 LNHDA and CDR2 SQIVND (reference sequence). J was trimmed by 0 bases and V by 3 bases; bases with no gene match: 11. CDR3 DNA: TGTGCCAGTAGTATTGCCTCCGGGACAGCCAACTCCTACGAGCAGTACTTC. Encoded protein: CASSIASGTANSYEQYF. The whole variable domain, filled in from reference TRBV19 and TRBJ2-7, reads DGGITQSPKYLFRKEGQNVTLSCEQNLNHDAMYWYRQDPGQGLRLIYYSQIVNDFQKGDIAEGYSVSREKKESFPLTVTSAQKNPTAFYLCASSIASGTANSYEQYFGPGTRLTVT.

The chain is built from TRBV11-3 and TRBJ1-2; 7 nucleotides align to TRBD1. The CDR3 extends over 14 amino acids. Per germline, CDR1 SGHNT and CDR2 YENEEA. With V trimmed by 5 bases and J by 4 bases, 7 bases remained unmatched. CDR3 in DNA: TGTGCCAGCAGCAGTCGTCAGGGGGGCTATGGCTACACCTTC. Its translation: CASSSRQGGYGYTF.

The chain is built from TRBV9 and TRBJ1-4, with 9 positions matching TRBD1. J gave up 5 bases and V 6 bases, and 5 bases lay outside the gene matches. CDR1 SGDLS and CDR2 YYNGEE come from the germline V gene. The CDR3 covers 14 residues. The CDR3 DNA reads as TGTGCCAGCAACAAACAGGGGGCGAATGAAAAACTGTTTTTT. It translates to CASNKQGANEKLFF. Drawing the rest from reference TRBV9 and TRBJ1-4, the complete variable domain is DSGVTQTPKHLITATGQRVTLRCSPRSGDLSVYWYQQSLDQGLQFLIQYYNGEERAKGNILERFSAQQFPDLHSELNLSSLELGDSALYFCASNKQGANEKLFFGSGTQLSVL.

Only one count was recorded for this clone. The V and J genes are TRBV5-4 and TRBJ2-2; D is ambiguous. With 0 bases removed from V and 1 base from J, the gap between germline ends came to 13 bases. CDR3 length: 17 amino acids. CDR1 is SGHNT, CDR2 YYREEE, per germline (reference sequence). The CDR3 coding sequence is TGTGCCAGCAGCTTGGATTGGTGGAAGCAGAACACCGGGGAGCTGTTTTTT. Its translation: CASSLDWWKQNTGELFF.

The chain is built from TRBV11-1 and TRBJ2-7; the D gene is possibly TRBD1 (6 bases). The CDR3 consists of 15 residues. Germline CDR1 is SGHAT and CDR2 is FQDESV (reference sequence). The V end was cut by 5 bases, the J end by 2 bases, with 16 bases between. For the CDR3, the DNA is TGTGCCAGCAGCCCTCGGTACAGGGCGGCCTACGAGCAGTACTTC. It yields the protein CASSPRYRAAYEQYF.